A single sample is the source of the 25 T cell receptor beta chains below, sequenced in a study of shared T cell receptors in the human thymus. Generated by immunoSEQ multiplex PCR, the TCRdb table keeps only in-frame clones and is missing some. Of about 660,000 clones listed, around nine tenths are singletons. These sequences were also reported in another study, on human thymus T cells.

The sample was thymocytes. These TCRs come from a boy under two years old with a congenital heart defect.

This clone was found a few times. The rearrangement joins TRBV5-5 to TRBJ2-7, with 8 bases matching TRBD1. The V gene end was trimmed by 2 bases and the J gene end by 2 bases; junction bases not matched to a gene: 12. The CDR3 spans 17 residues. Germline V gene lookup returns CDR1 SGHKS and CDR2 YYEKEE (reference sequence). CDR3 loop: CASSFTLADRAAYEQYF. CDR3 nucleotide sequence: TGTGCCAGCAGCTTCACTCTGGCGGACAGGGCCGCCTACGAGCAGTACTTC.

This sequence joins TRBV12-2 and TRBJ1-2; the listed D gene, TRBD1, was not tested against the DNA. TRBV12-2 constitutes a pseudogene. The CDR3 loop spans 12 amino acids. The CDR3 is CARVWPNYGYTF. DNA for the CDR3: TGTGCAAGGGTATGGCCTAACTATGGCTACACCTTC.

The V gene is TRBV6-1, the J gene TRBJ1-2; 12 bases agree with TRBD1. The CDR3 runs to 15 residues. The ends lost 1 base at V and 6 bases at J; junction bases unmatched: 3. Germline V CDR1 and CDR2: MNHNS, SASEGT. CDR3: CASSEGGDRGHGYTF. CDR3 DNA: TGTGCCAGCAGTGAAGGAGGGGACAGGGGGCATGGCTACACCTTC.

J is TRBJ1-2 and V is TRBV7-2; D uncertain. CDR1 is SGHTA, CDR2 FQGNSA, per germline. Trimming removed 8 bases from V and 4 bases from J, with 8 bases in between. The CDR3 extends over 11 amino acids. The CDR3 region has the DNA TGTGCCAGCGACCCAGGCTATGGCTACACCTTC. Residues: CASDPGYGYTF.

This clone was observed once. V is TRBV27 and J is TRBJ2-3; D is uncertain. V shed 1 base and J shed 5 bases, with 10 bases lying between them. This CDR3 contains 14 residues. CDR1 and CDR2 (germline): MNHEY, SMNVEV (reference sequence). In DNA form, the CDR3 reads TGTGCCAGCAGTTTATTTTGGCCGGGAGATACGCAGTATTTT. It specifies CASSLFWPGDTQYF.

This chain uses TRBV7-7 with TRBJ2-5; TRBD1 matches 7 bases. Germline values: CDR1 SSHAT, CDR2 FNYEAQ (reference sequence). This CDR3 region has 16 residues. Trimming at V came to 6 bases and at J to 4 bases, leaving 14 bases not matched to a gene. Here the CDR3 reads CASSRMTGSSGETQYF. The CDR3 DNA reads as TGTGCCAGCAGTCGGATGACAGGGAGTTCGGGAGAGACCCAGTACTTC.

This CDR3 is CASSLWPDTEAFF. The CDR3 DNA reads as TGTGCCAGCAGTTTATGGCCAGACACTGAAGCTTTCTTT. This chain links TRBV28 with TRBJ1-1; D unresolved. This CDR3 contains 13 residues. V lost 0 bases and J 3 bases, leaving 5 bases between the germline ends. Germline loops: CDR1 MDHEN, CDR2 SYDVKM.

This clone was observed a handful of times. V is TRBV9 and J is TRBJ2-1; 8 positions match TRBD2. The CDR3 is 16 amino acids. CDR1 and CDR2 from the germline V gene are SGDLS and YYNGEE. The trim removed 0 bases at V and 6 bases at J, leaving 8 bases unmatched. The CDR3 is CASSVGGSGISNEQFF. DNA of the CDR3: TGTGCCAGCAGCGTAGGAGGTAGCGGGATTTCCAATGAGCAGTTCTTC. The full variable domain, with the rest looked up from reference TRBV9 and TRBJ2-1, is DSGVTQTPKHLITATGQRVTLRCSPRSGDLSVYWYQQSLDQGLQFLIQYYNGEERAKGNILERFSAQQFPDLHSELNLSSLELGDSALYFCASSVGGSGISNEQFFGPGTRLTVL.

The CDR3 DNA follows: TGTGCCAGGTCTACGGGAGCTAGAGATACGCAGTATTTT. Its protein is CARSTGARDTQYF. This chain links TRBV6-4 with TRBJ2-3, with D possibly matching TRBD2 (6 bases). The ends were cut back, 9 bases at V and 5 bases at J, with 15 bases in the middle. The CDR3 runs to 13 residues. Germline V gene lookup returns CDR1 MRHNA and CDR2 SNTAGT.

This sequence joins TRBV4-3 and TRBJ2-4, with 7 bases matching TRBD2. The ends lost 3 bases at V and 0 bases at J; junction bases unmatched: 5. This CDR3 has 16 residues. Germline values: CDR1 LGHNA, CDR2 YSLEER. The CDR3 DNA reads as TGCGCCAGCAGCCATACTAGCGCCCGAGCCAAAAACATTCAGTACTTC. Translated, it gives CASSHTSARAKNIQYF.

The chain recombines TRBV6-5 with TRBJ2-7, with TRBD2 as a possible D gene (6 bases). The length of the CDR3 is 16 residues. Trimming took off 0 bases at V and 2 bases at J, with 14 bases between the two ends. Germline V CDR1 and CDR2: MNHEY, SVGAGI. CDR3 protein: CASSYSPLAPTYEQYF. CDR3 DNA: TGTGCCAGCAGTTACTCCCCACTAGCCCCTACCTACGAGCAGTACTTC.

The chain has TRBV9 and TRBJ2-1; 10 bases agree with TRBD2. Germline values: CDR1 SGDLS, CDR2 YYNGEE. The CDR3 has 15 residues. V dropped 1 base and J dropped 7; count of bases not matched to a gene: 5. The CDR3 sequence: CASSVQGLATNEQFF. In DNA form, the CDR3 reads TGTGCCAGCAGCGTACAGGGACTAGCGACTAATGAGCAGTTCTTC.

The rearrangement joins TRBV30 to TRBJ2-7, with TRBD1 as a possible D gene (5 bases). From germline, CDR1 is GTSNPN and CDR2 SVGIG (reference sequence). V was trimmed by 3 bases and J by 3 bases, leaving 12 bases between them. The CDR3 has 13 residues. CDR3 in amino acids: CAWRGPGGYEQYF. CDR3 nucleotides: TGTGCCTGGAGGGGGCCAGGCGGCTACGAGCAGTACTTC.

CDR3 nucleotides: TGTGCCAGCATTTCGAGCAGGGGGCAAAGGCCAGCCGAGACCCAGTACTTC. Translation: CASISSRGQRPAETQYF. V and J are TRBV2 and TRBJ2-5, with 8 bases aligning to TRBD1. Germline V lookup: CDR1 SNHLY, CDR2 FYNNEI. Trimming took 7 bases from V and 5 from J; bases not matched to a gene: 18. The CDR3 runs 17 residues.

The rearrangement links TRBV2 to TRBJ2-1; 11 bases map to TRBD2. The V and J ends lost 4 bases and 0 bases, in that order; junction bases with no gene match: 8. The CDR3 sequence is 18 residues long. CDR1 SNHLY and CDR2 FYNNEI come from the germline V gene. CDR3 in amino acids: CASSGGTSGSSSYNEQFF. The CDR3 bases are TGTGCCAGCAGTGGGGGGACTAGCGGTTCAAGCTCCTACAATGAGCAGTTCTTC.

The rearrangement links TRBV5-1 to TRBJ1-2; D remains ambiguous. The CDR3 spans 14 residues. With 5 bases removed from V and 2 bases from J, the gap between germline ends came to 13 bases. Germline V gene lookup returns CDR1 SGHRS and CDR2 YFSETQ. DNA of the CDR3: TGCGCCAGCAGTTCCCCCGGGGAAAACTATGGCTACACCTTC. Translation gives CASSSPGENYGYTF.

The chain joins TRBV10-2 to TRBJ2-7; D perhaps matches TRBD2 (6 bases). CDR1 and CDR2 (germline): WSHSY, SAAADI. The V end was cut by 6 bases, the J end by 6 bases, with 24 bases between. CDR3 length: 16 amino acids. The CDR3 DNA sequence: TGCGCCAGCAGGCTAAAAAGGGGCGCGCGGGGAGGCGAGCAGTACTTC. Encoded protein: CASRLKRGARGGEQYF.

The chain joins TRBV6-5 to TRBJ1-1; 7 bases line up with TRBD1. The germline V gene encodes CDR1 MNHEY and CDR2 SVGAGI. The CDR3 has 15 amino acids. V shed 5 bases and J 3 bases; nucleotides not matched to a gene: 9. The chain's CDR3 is CASSRHRGQDTEAFF. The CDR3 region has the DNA TGTGCCAGCAGTCGGCACAGGGGCCAAGACACTGAAGCTTTCTTT.

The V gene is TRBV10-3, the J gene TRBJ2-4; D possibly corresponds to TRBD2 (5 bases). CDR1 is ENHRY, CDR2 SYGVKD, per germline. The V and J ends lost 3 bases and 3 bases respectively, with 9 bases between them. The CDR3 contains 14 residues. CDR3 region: CAISETSRKNIQYF. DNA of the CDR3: TGTGCCATCAGTGAAACTAGTCGCAAAAACATTCAGTACTTC.

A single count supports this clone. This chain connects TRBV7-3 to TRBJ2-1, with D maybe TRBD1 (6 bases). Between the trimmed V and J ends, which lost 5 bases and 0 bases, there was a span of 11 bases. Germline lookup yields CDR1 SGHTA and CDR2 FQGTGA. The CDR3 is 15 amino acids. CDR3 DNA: TGTGCCAGCAGCCCTAAGGGGGACTCCTACAATGAGCAGTTCTTC. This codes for CASSPKGDSYNEQFF.

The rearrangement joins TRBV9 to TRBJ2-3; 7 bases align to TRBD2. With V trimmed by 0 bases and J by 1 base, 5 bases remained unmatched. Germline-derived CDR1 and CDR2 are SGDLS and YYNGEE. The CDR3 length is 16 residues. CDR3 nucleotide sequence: TGTGCCAGCAGCGTAGGGCTAGCGGCCTGCACAGATACGCAGTATTTT. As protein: CASSVGLAACTDTQYF.

The CDR3 DNA reads TGTGCCAGCAGCTTAGACATTAGCGGGAGGAGCTACAATGAGCAGTTCTTC. Amino acids: CASSLDISGRSYNEQFF. This chain links TRBV11-2 with TRBJ2-1; 10 nucleotides match TRBD2. V was pared by 0 bases and J by 3 bases, with 5 bases of the junction left unmatched. Per germline, CDR1 SGHAT and CDR2 FQNNGV. This CDR3 is 17 amino acids long.

CDR3 loop: CASSERGGDIQYF. The CDR3 DNA reads as TGCGCCAGCAGTGAAAGGGGGGGGGACATTCAGTACTTC. The rearrangement links TRBV10-1 to TRBJ2-4, with D maybe TRBD2 (7 bases). CDR1 is WNHNN, CDR2 SYGVQD, per germline (reference sequence). The CDR3 loop spans 13 amino acids. Trimming left V 3 bases short and J 8 bases short, with 11 bases between.

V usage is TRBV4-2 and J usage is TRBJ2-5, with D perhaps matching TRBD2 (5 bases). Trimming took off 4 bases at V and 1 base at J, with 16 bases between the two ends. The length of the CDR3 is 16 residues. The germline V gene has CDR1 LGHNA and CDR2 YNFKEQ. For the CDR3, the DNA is TGTGCCAGCAGCCGTCTAGCTGATCGTCGCCAAGAGACCCAGTACTTC. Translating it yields CASSRLADRRQETQYF.

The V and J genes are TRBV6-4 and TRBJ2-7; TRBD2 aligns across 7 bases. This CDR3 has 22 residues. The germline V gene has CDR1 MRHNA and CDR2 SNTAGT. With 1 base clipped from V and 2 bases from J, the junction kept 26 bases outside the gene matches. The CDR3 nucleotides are TGTGCCAGCAGTGACTGTTACCCCGGGAGGCAATTGGAGCCAAATAAAACCTACGAGCAGTACTTC. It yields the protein CASSDCYPGRQLEPNKTYEQYF.